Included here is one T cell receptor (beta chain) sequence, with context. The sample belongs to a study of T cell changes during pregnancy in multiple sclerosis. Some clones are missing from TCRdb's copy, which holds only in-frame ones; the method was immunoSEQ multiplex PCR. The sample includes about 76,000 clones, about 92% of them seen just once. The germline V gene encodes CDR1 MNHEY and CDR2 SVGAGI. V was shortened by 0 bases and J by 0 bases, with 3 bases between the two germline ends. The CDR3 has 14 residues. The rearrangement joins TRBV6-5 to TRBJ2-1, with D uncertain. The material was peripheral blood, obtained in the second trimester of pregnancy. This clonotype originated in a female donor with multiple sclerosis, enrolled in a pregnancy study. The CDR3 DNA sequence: TGTGCCAGCAGTTACTCTAGCTCCTACAATGAGCAGTTCTTC. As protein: CASSYSSSYNEQFF.